The next 30 T cell receptor beta chains were all read from a single sample in a study of T-cell reconstitution after alpha-beta-depleted transplantation in children. Unique molecular identifiers were used to barcode this TCRbeta library. One entry per CDR3 protein, called by TCRdb with MiXCR from the PCR reads. There are 280,000 or so distinct CDR3 sequences in the sample; approximately 10% occur only once, and around 20% lies in the top ten. This sample comprised peripheral blood, obtained 180 days after TCRalphabeta/CD19-depleted stem cell transplant. These receptors were taken from a male patient aged 2 to 10 who had a stem cell transplant for chronic granulomatous disease, so the T cells may come from the graft donor.

This clonotype was observed at least ten times. The chain recombines TRBV18 with TRBJ2-2, with D hard to call. The CDR3 spans 14 residues. The germline V and J ends were trimmed by 2 bases and 3 bases, with 7 bases remaining between them. The germline CDR1 and CDR2 sequences are KGHSH and LQKENI. This CDR3 is CASSPDGYTGELFF. CDR3 in DNA: TGTGCCAGCTCACCAGATGGATACACCGGGGAGCTGTTTTTT. The full variable domain, rest sourced from reference TRBV18 and TRBJ2-2, is NAGVMQNPRHLVRRRGQEARLRCSPMKGHSHVYWYRQLPEEGLKFMVYLQKENIIDESGMPKERFSAEFPKEGPSILRIQQVVRGDSAAYFCASSPDGYTGELFFGEGSRLTVL.

The chain has TRBV7-1 and TRBJ2-7; no clear D gene. TRBV7-1 is an ORF, with its function uncertain. V lost 6 bases and J lost 5, with 11 bases in between. This CDR3 has 12 residues. CDR3 in amino acids: CASSLGRDEQYF. The DNA for the CDR3 is TGTGCCAGCAGTCTCGGTCGGGACGAGCAGTACTTC.

This clonotype has a count of ten or more. This sequence joins TRBV7-9 and TRBJ2-7; D unresolved. The CDR3 totals 14 residues. Germline CDR1 is SEHNR and CDR2 is FQNEAQ (reference sequence). The V and J ends lost 5 bases and 3 bases respectively, with 14 bases between them. CDR3 in DNA: TGTGCCAGCAGCCCCCTAGTAAACCTCTACGAGCAGTACTTC. Amino acid sequence: CASSPLVNLYEQYF.

This clonotype was counted at least ten times. The rearrangement uses TRBV4-1 and TRBJ2-3; 11 positions match TRBD1. The germline CDR1 and CDR2 sequences are MGHRA and YSYEKL. The CDR3 loop spans 18 amino acids. V dropped 4 bases and J dropped 3; count of bases not matched to a gene: 12. The DNA for the CDR3 is TGCGCCAGCAGCCTCCGGGACAGGGGGGAAGGTGCGACAGATACGCAGTATTTT. The encoded protein is CASSLRDRGEGATDTQYF.

This clonotype has a handful of counts. This chain connects TRBV6-5 to TRBJ1-2; D is uncertain. The V gene's germline CDR1 is MNHEY and CDR2 SVGAGI. V lost 0 bases, J lost 5 bases, and 7 bases lay in between. This CDR3 has 13 amino acids. This CDR3 is CASSYSGNYGYTF. DNA for the CDR3: TGTGCCAGCAGTTACTCTGGGAATTATGGCTACACCTTC.

This clonotype was detected a few times. The chain has TRBV6-2 or TRBV6-3 and TRBJ2-7; D is unresolved. The germline gives CDR1 MNHEY, CDR2 SVGEGT. This CDR3 is built from 15 residues. The V end lost 6 bases, the J end lost 3 bases, and 18 bases lay between the germline ends. The CDR3 nucleotides are TGTGCCAGCAGAGGACGGCCCCCTGGGGTCTACGAGCAGTACTTC. Amino acids: CASRGRPPGVYEQYF.

This clonotype was seen ten or more times. CDR3 sequence: CSAGGSGTDSYEQYF. CDR3 nucleotides: TGCAGTGCAGGAGGTTCCGGGACAGACTCCTACGAGCAGTACTTC. The chain links TRBV20-1 to TRBJ2-7; 7 bases are shared with TRBD1. Germline V CDR1 and CDR2: DFQATT, SNEGSKA (reference sequence). The CDR3 covers 15 residues. The V gene end was trimmed by 6 bases and the J gene end by 0 bases; junction bases not matched to a gene: 11.

Many counts were recorded for this clonotype. The chain has TRBV5-1 and TRBJ1-3, with a tentative D call TRBD1 (5 bases). The CDR3 consists of 18 residues. Trimming removed 0 bases from V and 0 bases from J, with 16 bases in between. Germline CDR1 reads SGHRS; CDR2 reads YFSETQ. CDR3 sequence reads: CASSLALTRQSSGNTIYF. DNA for the CDR3: TGCGCCAGCAGCTTGGCCCTTACCCGACAGAGCTCTGGAAACACCATATATTTT.

This clonotype was detected many times. The chain couples TRBV20-1 to TRBJ2-1; D unresolved. This CDR3 has 13 residues. In germline, CDR1 is DFQATT, CDR2 SNEGSKA (reference sequence). V lost 2 bases and J 4 bases, leaving 9 bases between the germline ends. DNA for the CDR3: TGCAGTGCTAGAAAACGGCCATACAATGAGCAGTTCTTC. This translates into CSARKRPYNEQFF.

This clonotype was seen many times. V usage is TRBV10-3 and J usage is TRBJ2-7, with a weak D call TRBD2 (6 bases). The germline V and J ends were trimmed by 6 bases and 2 bases, with 17 bases remaining between them. Germline V lookup: CDR1 ENHRY, CDR2 SYGVKD. This CDR3 region has 15 residues. The CDR3 spells CAISSTGTDAYEQYF. In nucleotides, the CDR3 is TGTGCCATCAGCTCTACCGGGACTGATGCCTACGAGCAGTACTTC.

This clonotype was observed many times. The chain links TRBV5-1 to TRBJ2-2; no clear D gene. CDR1 and CDR2 from the germline V gene are SGHRS and YFSETQ. The CDR3 runs to 17 residues. The V end lost 0 bases, the J end lost 0 bases, and 12 bases lay between the germline ends. DNA for the CDR3: TGCGCCAGCAGCTTGGTCGCCGTGGTTTCGAACACCGGGGAGCTGTTTTTT. Amino acid sequence: CASSLVAVVSNTGELFF.

The gene calls are TRBV12-3 or TRBV12-4 and TRBJ2-1, with D unclear. Trimming took off 3 bases at V and 9 bases at J, with 3 bases between the two ends. The CDR3 loop spans 10 amino acids. The CDR3 nucleotides are TGTGCCAGCAGTTTGTCTGAGCAGTTCTTC. Translation gives CASSLSEQFF.

This clonotype was picked up many times. The chain joins TRBV5-1 to TRBJ2-5; D remains ambiguous. Germline CDR1 and CDR2: SGHRS and YFSETQ. The V and J ends lost 4 bases and 5 bases respectively, with 9 bases between them. CDR3 size: 12 residues. This chain's CDR3 is CASSTSRETQYF. CDR3 nucleotide sequence: TGCGCCAGCAGCACATCGCGGGAGACCCAGTACTTC.

This clonotype was observed many times. The chain employs TRBV5-4 and TRBJ2-2, with TRBD1 identical over 12 bases. Germline V gene lookup returns CDR1 SGHNT and CDR2 YYREEE (reference sequence). This CDR3 contains 16 residues. The V segment lost 3 bases and the J segment 5 bases; nucleotides outside the gene matches: 5. CDR3 in amino acids: CASSWGTGGRTGELFF. As DNA, the CDR3 is TGTGCCAGCAGCTGGGGGACAGGGGGCCGGACCGGGGAGCTGTTTTTT.

In this sample, this clonotype turned up many times. V is TRBV7-6 and J is TRBJ2-7, with TRBD1 identical over 9 bases. Germline assignment: CDR1 SGHVS and CDR2 FNYEAQ. The ends lost 4 bases at V and 5 bases at J; junction bases unmatched: 3. The CDR3 contains 13 residues. CDR3 sequence reads: CASSSDRGNEQYF. The CDR3 region has the DNA TGTGCCAGCAGCTCGGACAGGGGCAACGAGCAGTACTTC.

The table lists this clonotype with a few counts. V gene TRBV12-3 or TRBV12-4 combines with J gene TRBJ2-2; tentative D call: TRBD2 (7 bases). The CDR3 totals 17 residues. V shed 6 bases and J shed 3 bases, with 20 bases lying between them. The CDR3 spells CASSPLGGGPDTGELFF. Here the CDR3 DNA reads TGTGCCAGCAGCCCTTTGGGGGGGGGGCCGGACACCGGGGAGCTGTTTTTT.

This clonotype was observed at least ten times. The chain has TRBV29-1 and TRBJ2-5; D is perhaps TRBD1 (5 bases). V was shortened by 6 bases and J by 2 bases, with 19 bases between the two germline ends. This CDR3 is 15 amino acids long. Germline V gene sequence: CDR1 SQVTM, CDR2 ANQGSEA. The CDR3, as DNA: TGCAGCGTCCAATTGCACGGCAGGGAACAAGAGACCCAGTACTTC. As protein: CSVQLHGREQETQYF.

There are a few counts of this clonotype. V usage is TRBV9 and J usage is TRBJ2-3, with 7 bases lining up with TRBD2. Germline values: CDR1 SGDLS, CDR2 YYNGEE. The trim removed 4 bases at V and 8 bases at J, leaving 22 bases unmatched. This CDR3 is 18 amino acids long. The DNA of the CDR3 is TGTGCCAGCAGCCGGGTTGATGGTCGGGAGGTTTCGACGGGTACGCAGTATTTT. It translates to CASSRVDGREVSTGTQYF.

This clonotype was seen at least ten times. The chain uses TRBV18 and TRBJ2-4, with D maybe TRBD1 (5 bases). CDR1 KGHSH and CDR2 LQKENI come from the germline V gene. The CDR3 has 15 residues. The V and J ends lost 0 bases and 3 bases respectively, with 9 bases between them. As DNA, the CDR3 is TGTGCCAGCTCACCACCGGGGCCGATCAAAAACATTCAGTACTTC. It yields the protein CASSPPGPIKNIQYF.

A word on this clonotype: A clone one base away is much larger, so this may be a read error. This CDR3 fails to terminate in the conserved phenylalanine or tryptophan, so it likely reflects a read error. V usage is TRBV7-3 and J usage is TRBJ2-3, with 8 bases matching TRBD2. CDR1 and CDR2 from the germline V gene are SGHTA and FQGTGA. Unmatched junction bases numbered 9, after V lost 5 bases and J lost 2 bases. This CDR3 is built from 16 residues. The CDR3 spells CASSRGASGPTDTQYS. The CDR3 nucleotides read TGTGCCAGCAGCCGCGGCGCTAGCGGGCCCACAGATACGCAGTATTCT.

In regard to this clonotype: Given a much more abundant clone one base away, this may be a read error. V usage is TRBV7-9 and J usage is TRBJ2-1; 7 positions match TRBD1. Germline loops: CDR1 SEHNR, CDR2 FQNEAQ (reference sequence). The CDR3 extends over 15 amino acids. This CDR3 reads CAGSMGTDPWNEQFF. In DNA, the CDR3 is TGTGCCGGCAGCATGGGGACAGACCCATGGAATGAGCAGTTCTTC.

This clonotype was counted many times. The chain's CDR3 is CASSHLSGYTF. The CDR3 region has the DNA TGTGCCAGCTCACACCTTAGTGGCTACACCTTC. The chain has TRBV18 and TRBJ1-2; no clear D gene. Germline V gene sequence: CDR1 KGHSH, CDR2 LQKENI. The CDR3 contains 11 residues. V lost 4 bases to trimming and J lost 7 bases, with 7 bases between them.

In this sample, this clonotype turned up many times. The chain links TRBV4-3 to TRBJ1-4; possibly TRBD1 for D (6 bases). Germline CDR1 LGHNA, CDR2 YSLEER. The CDR3 is 19 residues long. The V and J ends lost 0 bases and 3 bases respectively, with 20 bases between them. CDR3 amino acids: CASSQDQASETGANEKLFF. The CDR3 nucleotides read TGCGCCAGCAGCCAAGATCAGGCTTCCGAGACAGGCGCTAATGAAAAACTGTTTTTT.

The rearrangement uses TRBV12-3 or TRBV12-4 and TRBJ1-3; D not resolved. The V and J ends lost 6 bases and 1 base respectively, with 19 bases between them. This CDR3 spans 17 amino acids. DNA of the CDR3: TGTGCCAGCAGACATCTGAACACGGGCAGTTCTGGAAACACCATATATTTT. Its protein is CASRHLNTGSSGNTIYF.

This clonotype was counted at least ten times. The genes are TRBV27 and TRBJ2-1; D is uncertain. Germline V lookup: CDR1 MNHEY, CDR2 SMNVEV (reference sequence). V dropped 1 base and J dropped 0 bases, with 4 bases sitting between them. CDR3 length equals 14 residues. CDR3 region: CASSLYSSYNEQFF. The CDR3 DNA sequence: TGTGCCAGCAGTTTATATAGCTCCTACAATGAGCAGTTCTTC.

This clonotype was seen repeatedly, ten times or more. The chain is built from TRBV9 and TRBJ2-2; D is perhaps TRBD2 (8 bases). CDR1 and CDR2 (germline): SGDLS, YYNGEE. The CDR3 sequence is 16 residues long. Between the trimmed V and J ends, which lost 3 bases and 8 bases, there was a span of 20 bases. CDR3: CASSERETGYSGELFF. For the CDR3, the DNA is TGTGCCAGCAGCGAGCGGGAGACAGGGTACTCTGGGGAGCTGTTTTTT.

At least ten counts were recorded for this clonotype. The chain recombines TRBV10-3 with TRBJ2-2, with a weak D call TRBD1 (5 bases). CDR1 and CDR2 from the germline V gene are ENHRY and SYGVKD. Trimming stripped 3 bases from V and 3 bases from J, with 8 bases between. CDR3 length: 14 residues. The CDR3 nucleotides read TGTGCCATCAGTGATATGGGGCACACCGGGGAGCTGTTTTTT. Amino acid sequence: CAISDMGHTGELFF.

This clonotype has more than one count but fewer than ten. The rearrangement uses TRBV20-1 and TRBJ2-1, with 9 bases fitting TRBD2. Losses at the gene ends were 0 bases for V and 9 bases for J; bases not matched to a gene: 6. Germline assignment: CDR1 DFQATT and CDR2 SNEGSKA (reference sequence). This CDR3 has 14 residues. CDR3 amino acids: CSARDVGGLAEQFF. CDR3 DNA sequence: TGCAGTGCTAGAGATGTGGGGGGACTAGCTGAGCAGTTCTTC.

Many counts were recorded for this clonotype. The V and J genes are TRBV20-1 and TRBJ2-3; 7 bases match TRBD2. V gave up 1 base and J gave up 0 bases; unmatched junction bases: 7. The germline V gene has CDR1 DFQATT and CDR2 SNEGSKA (reference sequence). This CDR3 is 16 amino acids long. CDR3 protein: CSARAGGPLSTDTQYF. DNA of the CDR3: TGCAGTGCTAGAGCGGGAGGTCCCCTTAGCACAGATACGCAGTATTTT.

Many counts were recorded for this clonotype. CDR3 coding DNA: TGTGCCAGCAGTGCAGGTCGGGAGACAGATACGCAGTATTTT. As protein: CASSAGRETDTQYF. This chain links TRBV6-4 with TRBJ2-3; tentatively, D is TRBD2 (6 bases). The CDR3 is 14 amino acids. The germline V and J ends were trimmed by 4 bases and 3 bases, with 11 bases remaining between them. Looked up from germline, CDR1 is MRHNA and CDR2 is SNTAGT.